These 11 T cell receptor beta chains share one sample of origin, sequenced in a study of vaccination effects on CD4 cells after COVID-19 (dated by TCRdb to the early 2020s). After around 11 days of culture, CD4+ T cells were isolated with the EasySep CD4+ T cell isolation kit. The antigens for these receptors are not known. The receptor library was made with the immunoSEQ multiplex PCR assay. The clones in this table, taken by TCRdb from immuneACCESS, are in-frame only. Not every clone is retained; where verified, under half of the shortfall comes from an unresolved V gene, and the cause of the rest is unknown. The sample contains around 45,000 clones, about three quarters of them found a single time. The top ten constitute about 11% of the sample. The sequenced sample was CD4+ T cells from PBMCs cultured without peptide, obtained before COVID-19 vaccination. The receptors were sampled from a human donor who had a prior SARS-CoV-2 infection.

V gene TRBV7-9 combines with J gene TRBJ1-2; perhaps TRBD1 as D (5 bases). This CDR3 is 15 amino acids long. Germline CDR1 is SEHNR and CDR2 is FQNEAQ (reference sequence). V dropped 5 bases and J dropped 8 bases, with 21 bases sitting between them. This chain's CDR3 is CASSPSGRHPGGYTF. DNA of the CDR3: TGTGCCAGCAGCCCATCAGGGCGGCACCCGGGGGGCTACACCTTC.

This clone showed up just a few times. V usage is TRBV5-4 and J usage is TRBJ1-2; 7 bases agree with TRBD1. J was trimmed by 4 bases and V by 3 bases; bases with no gene match: 6. Germline lookup yields CDR1 SGHNT and CDR2 YYREEE (reference sequence). This CDR3 has 14 amino acids. The CDR3 region has the DNA TGTGCCAGCAGCTCCCGGGACAGTCCCTATGGCTACACCTTC. Encoded protein: CASSSRDSPYGYTF.

The chain has TRBV7-9 and TRBJ2-7; 11 nucleotides agree with TRBD2. The CDR3 spans 14 residues. V trimming: 3 bases; J trimming: 4 bases; junction bases outside the gene matches: 2. Germline V CDR1 and CDR2: SEHNR, FQNEAQ (reference sequence). CDR3 bases: TGTGCCAGCAGCTTTCTAGCGGGGGGTTACGAGCAGTACTTC. Translating gives CASSFLAGGYEQYF. The variable domain in full, with the rest retrieved from reference TRBV7-9 and TRBJ2-7, is DTGVSQNPRHKITKRGQNVTFRCDPISEHNRLYWYRQTLGQGPEFLTYFQNEAQLEKSRLLSDRFSAERPKGSFSTLEIQRTEQGDSAMYLCASSFLAGGYEQYFGPGTRLTVT.

The chain has TRBV6-1 and TRBJ2-7, with D perhaps matching TRBD1 (5 bases). Germline CDR1 reads MNHNS; CDR2 reads SASEGT. The CDR3 extends over 14 amino acids. The germline V and J ends were trimmed by 1 base and 7 bases, with 14 bases remaining between them. In nucleotides, the CDR3 is TGTGCCAGCAGTGAAGGGACATCCACCCGGGAGCAGTACTTC. This codes for CASSEGTSTREQYF.

This chain joins TRBV7-3 and TRBJ2-1; TRBD2 might be the D (5 bases). Looked up from germline, CDR1 is SGHTA and CDR2 is FQGTGA. The V gene lost 3 bases and the J gene lost 4 bases, with 13 bases spanning the gap. The CDR3 length is 15 residues. CDR3: CASSFSGGAYNEQFF. CDR3 DNA sequence: TGTGCCAGCAGCTTCAGCGGAGGAGCATACAATGAGCAGTTCTTC.

The chain couples TRBV7-2 to TRBJ2-5; D gene uncertain. The V and J ends lost 4 bases and 1 base respectively, with 7 bases between them. This CDR3 contains 13 residues. Looked up from germline, CDR1 is SGHTA and CDR2 is FQGNSA. The CDR3: CASSWYRQETQYF. CDR3 nucleotides: TGTGCCAGCAGCTGGTACCGCCAAGAGACCCAGTACTTC.

This chain joins TRBV5-4 and TRBJ2-7, with 9 bases that match TRBD1. J lost 2 bases, V lost 4 bases, and 7 bases had no gene match. This CDR3 has 15 residues. Per the germline V gene, CDR1 is SGHNT and CDR2 is YYREEE (reference sequence). The CDR3 region is CASSPWTGETYEQYF. DNA for the CDR3: TGTGCCAGCAGCCCGTGGACAGGGGAGACCTACGAGCAGTACTTC.

The chain joins TRBV7-2 to TRBJ1-2, with D tentatively TRBD1 (5 bases). CDR3 size: 13 residues. V gave up 1 base and J gave up 8 bases, with 11 bases separating them. Germline V lookup: CDR1 SGHTA, CDR2 FQGNSA. CDR3 nucleotides: TGTGCCAGCAGCTTAGTTTCAGGGTTCGGCTACACCTTC. Translating it yields CASSLVSGFGYTF.

The chain employs TRBV18 and TRBJ2-7; D possibly corresponds to TRBD1 (5 bases). Trimming removed 3 bases at V and 6 bases at J, with 15 bases between. Germline-derived CDR1 and CDR2 are KGHSH and LQKENI. This CDR3 comprises 14 residues. Written as DNA, the CDR3 is TGTGCCAGCTCACCGTCGGCAGGGCCGGGCGAGCAGTACTTC. This sequence encodes CASSPSAGPGEQYF. The full variable domain, in which reference TRBV18 and TRBJ2-7 provide the parts outside the CDR3, is NAGVMQNPRHLVRRRGQEARLRCSPMKGHSHVYWYRQLPEEGLKFMVYLQKENIIDESGMPKERFSAEFPKEGPSILRIQQVVRGDSAAYFCASSPSAGPGEQYFGPGTRLTVT.

This chain uses TRBV7-2 with TRBJ2-7; the D gene is possibly TRBD1 (6 bases). Germline V gene lookup returns CDR1 SGHTA and CDR2 FQGNSA. There are 14 residues in the CDR3. Between the trimmed V and J ends, which lost 3 bases and 0 bases, there was a span of 9 bases. The CDR3: CASSFWDTSYEQYF. The CDR3 nucleotides read TGTGCCAGCAGCTTTTGGGACACCTCCTACGAGCAGTACTTC.

This clone was detected only a few times. This chain uses TRBV23-1 with TRBJ2-5; 10 nucleotides match TRBD1. TRBV23-1 is an open reading frame whose function is uncertain. Trimming removed 4 bases from V and 2 bases from J; junction bases left unmatched: 16. There are 19 residues in the CDR3. This chain's CDR3 is CASSLYGSWDRGRQETQYF. The DNA for the CDR3 is TGCGCCAGCAGTCTTTATGGATCGTGGGACAGGGGACGACAAGAGACCCAGTACTTC.